The 28 T cell receptor beta chains reported below all come from one sample, sequenced in a study of regulatory T cells in long-lasting Graves disease. The sample's time point: newly diagnosed GD, antithyroid drugs for less than 3 months. Extracted RNA from PBMCs served as the source of the TCR library. Library construction for TCR beta used iRepertoire HTBI primers and Arm-PCR of CDR3 regions. TCRdb re-called the multiplex PCR reads through MiXCR, storing one row per CDR3 protein. Seen here are 200,000 to 250,000 distinct CDR3 sequences, roughly 20% observed once, and the top ten hold 12%. This same sample was also part of a study on T cells in Graves' hyperthyroidism and ophthalmopathy.

This specimen consisted of peripheral blood mononuclear cells (PBMCs), obtained at new diagnosis, from a patient treated with antithyroid drugs. The receptors were gathered from a young woman with Graves disease.

This chain links TRBV30 with TRBJ2-3; the D is unclear. The V gene's germline CDR1 is GTSNPN and CDR2 SVGIG (reference sequence). This CDR3 has 17 residues. The V end lost 3 bases, the J end lost 2 bases, and 21 bases lay between the germline ends. The CDR3 protein is CAWSAGGPAPNTDTQYF. CDR3 nucleotides: TGTGCCTGGAGCGCCGGTGGGCCAGCTCCAAACACAGATACGCAGTATTTT. Full variable domain (outside the CDR3, taken from reference TRBV30 and TRBJ2-3): SQTIHQWPATLVQPVGSPLSLECTVEGTSNPNLYWYRQAAGRGLQLLFYSVGIGQISSEVPQNLSASRPQDRQFILSSKKLLLSDSGFYLCAWSAGGPAPNTDTQYFGPGTRLTVL.

The V and J genes are TRBV18 and TRBJ2-3, with 9 nucleotides matching TRBD2. Germline values: CDR1 KGHSH, CDR2 LQKENI. The V and J ends lost 0 bases and 4 bases, in that order; junction bases with no gene match: 5. The CDR3 runs to 16 residues. For the CDR3, the DNA is TGTGCCAGCTCACCACCGGGCCTAGCGGGACCAGATACGCAGTATTTT. Protein: CASSPPGLAGPDTQYF.

A few counts support this clonotype. V usage is TRBV9 and J usage is TRBJ1-4, with D possibly matching TRBD1 (5 bases). This CDR3 region has 15 residues. Trimming took 4 bases from V and 5 from J, leaving 15 bases between them. CDR1 and CDR2 from the germline V gene are SGDLS and YYNGEE. The CDR3 spells CASSSRDGENEKLFF. Here the CDR3 DNA reads TGTGCCAGCAGCTCACGGGACGGAGAAAATGAAAAACTGTTTTTT.

The chain combines TRBV20-1 with TRBJ1-5; TRBD1 is a possible D gene (5 bases). Germline-derived CDR1 and CDR2 are DFQATT and SNEGSKA (reference sequence). V gave up 6 bases and J gave up 7 bases, with 16 bases separating them. This CDR3 has 13 amino acids. As DNA, the CDR3 is TGCAGTGCCAAAGGCCAGGGAAGACAGCCCCAGCATTTT. This codes for CSAKGQGRQPQHF.

This clonotype was picked up many times. The chain combines TRBV6-2 or TRBV6-3 with TRBJ2-7, with D possibly being TRBD1 or TRBD2 (5 bases each). CDR3 length: 13 amino acids. V gave up 6 bases and J gave up 7 bases, with 16 bases separating them. The germline gives CDR1 MNHEY, CDR2 SVGEGT. Here the CDR3 DNA reads TGTGCCAGCAGCCCCCCGGGGACCTGGGAGCAGTACTTC. Protein: CASSPPGTWEQYF.

This clonotype came up many times. The chain recombines TRBV12-3 or TRBV12-4 with TRBJ2-1; the match to TRBD2 covers 14 bases. The length of the CDR3 is 18 residues. Trimming removed 5 bases from V and 10 bases from J; junction bases left unmatched: 16. CDR3 region: CASSQTGGLAGAAREQFF. In DNA form, the CDR3 reads TGTGCCAGCAGTCAAACCGGGGGACTAGCGGGGGCGGCGAGAGAGCAGTTCTTC.

The table lists this clonotype with many counts. The chain recombines TRBV5-1 with TRBJ1-4; D not certain. Trimming took 4 bases from V and 4 from J, leaving 11 bases between them. Germline V gene lookup returns CDR1 SGHRS and CDR2 YFSETQ. This CDR3 has 14 residues. The chain's CDR3 is CASSERRLNEKLFF. As DNA, the CDR3 is TGCGCCAGCAGCGAGAGACGGCTTAATGAAAAACTGTTTTTT.

As to this clonotype: A much larger clone differs by one base, so this may be a read error. V usage is TRBV19 and J usage is TRBJ2-2, with 10 bases that match TRBD1. This CDR3 comprises 16 residues. Germline loops: CDR1 LNHDA, CDR2 SQIVND (reference sequence). CDR3 sequence (DNA): TGTGCCAGTAGTATAGGGGGGGACAGGGGCACCGGGGAGCTGTCTTTT. This codes for CASSIGGDRGTGELSF.

Ten or more counts support this clonotype. This chain connects TRBV6-1 to TRBJ1-4; D remains unclear. The CDR3 length is 11 residues. Germline CDR1 reads MNHNS; CDR2 reads SASEGT. Trimming removed 8 bases at V and 4 bases at J, with 5 bases between. The CDR3 here is CASEGNEKLFF. The CDR3 coding sequence is TGTGCCAGCGAGGGTAATGAAAAACTGTTTTTT.

The sample holds a few counts of this clonotype. The V gene is TRBV27, the J gene TRBJ1-6; weak D call: TRBD1 (5 bases). Germline V lookup: CDR1 MNHEY, CDR2 SMNVEV (reference sequence). Deletions cut 5 bases from V and 0 bases from J, with 17 bases between. The CDR3 extends over 18 amino acids. The CDR3 spells CASSPGTPGGSYNSPLHF. The CDR3 DNA sequence: TGTGCCAGCAGTCCGGGGACGCCTGGCGGCTCCTATAATTCACCCCTCCACTTT.

In the case of this clonotype: A far bigger clonotype differs at one base, so this is likely a read error. Lacking the conserved final phenylalanine or tryptophan, this CDR3 likely reflects a read error. The chain is built from TRBV6-2 or TRBV6-3 and TRBJ1-5; D is undetermined. This CDR3 is 13 amino acids long. CDR1 and CDR2 from the germline V gene are MNHEY and SVGEGT. V was pared by 6 bases and J by 0 bases, with 6 bases between. The CDR3 nucleotides are TGTGCCAGCAGCGGCGGTAGCAATCAGCCCCAGCATTCT. Protein product: CASSGGSNQPQHS.

This clonotype has only a few counts. The chain combines TRBV30 with TRBJ2-7; D might be TRBD1 or TRBD2, each matching 5 bases. The germline V and J ends were trimmed by 2 bases and 6 bases, with 14 bases remaining between them. CDR1 and CDR2 (germline): GTSNPN, SVGIG (reference sequence). CDR3 length equals 13 residues. The CDR3 region is CAWSRWGRGEQYF. For the CDR3, the DNA is TGTGCCTGGAGTAGGTGGGGCCGGGGCGAGCAGTACTTC.

Many counts were recorded for this clonotype. The gene calls are TRBV13 and TRBJ2-3, with a tentative D call TRBD1 (5 bases). The CDR3 has 16 amino acids. V lost 5 bases and J 1 base, leaving 16 bases between the germline ends. Germline lookup yields CDR1 PRHDT and CDR2 FYEKMQ (reference sequence). In DNA form, the CDR3 reads TGTGCCAGCAGCCCCAGACCCAGGGTTGGCACAGATACGCAGTATTTT. As protein: CASSPRPRVGTDTQYF. Using reference TRBV13 and TRBJ2-3 for the parts outside the CDR3, the full variable domain is AAGVIQSPRHLIKEKRETATLKCYPIPRHDTVYWYQQGPGQDPQFLISFYEKMQSDKGSIPDRFSAQQFSDYHSELNMSSLELGDSALYFCASSPRPRVGTDTQYFGPGTRLTVL.

This clonotype was detected many times. This chain connects TRBV29-1 to TRBJ1-5, with a possible D match to TRBD1 (5 bases). Germline V gene lookup returns CDR1 SQVTM and CDR2 ANQGSEA. Trimming shortened V by 0 bases and J by 7 bases, and 10 bases separated the two germline ends. The CDR3 length is 13 residues. The CDR3, as DNA: TGCAGCGTTGAAGAGGTGCGGGGGCAGCCCCAGCATTTT. Amino acids: CSVEEVRGQPQHF.

The table lists this clonotype with a few counts. The rearrangement uses TRBV7-9 and TRBJ2-1; no definite D call. V shed 5 bases and J shed 2 bases, with 13 bases lying between them. The CDR3 is 15 residues long. CDR1 SEHNR and CDR2 FQNEAQ come from the germline V gene (reference sequence). DNA of the CDR3: TGTGCCAGCAGCCGCGAACTGGATACCTACAATGAGCAGTTCTTC. It yields the protein CASSRELDTYNEQFF.

This clonotype was counted ten times or more. The rearrangement joins TRBV27 to TRBJ2-7, with 15 positions matching TRBD2. V dropped 7 bases and J dropped 7; count of bases not matched to a gene: 11. The CDR3 covers 16 residues. Germline CDR1 reads MNHEY; CDR2 reads SMNVEV (reference sequence). CDR3 sequence (DNA): TGTGCCAGCACCCCCCTAAGGACTAGCGGGAGGGAAGAGCAGTACTTC. Amino acid sequence: CASTPLRTSGREEQYF.

This clonotype was seen repeatedly, ten times or more. The chain joins TRBV19 to TRBJ2-2; D is unclear. The CDR3 length is 17 residues. V dropped 7 bases and J dropped 3 bases, with 21 bases sitting between them. Germline V gene lookup returns CDR1 LNHDA and CDR2 SQIVND (reference sequence). The CDR3 here is CASNESGKNSHTGELFF. CDR3 DNA: TGTGCCAGTAATGAATCCGGCAAGAACTCCCACACCGGGGAGCTGTTTTTT.

This clonotype was counted many times. The chain recombines TRBV27 with TRBJ1-1; unclear D gene. The CDR3 has 12 amino acids. V shed 3 bases and J shed 11 bases, with 13 bases lying between them. Looked up from germline, CDR1 is MNHEY and CDR2 is SMNVEV (reference sequence). The CDR3 protein is CASSLGGVEAFF. The CDR3 DNA sequence: TGTGCCAGCAGTTTGGGTGGGGTAGAGGCTTTCTTT.

This clonotype was seen at least ten times. The chain recombines TRBV20-1 with TRBJ1-2; D gene uncertain. CDR3 length: 12 amino acids. Trimming pared 5 bases from V and 6 bases from J, leaving 13 bases between. CDR1 is DFQATT, CDR2 SNEGSKA, per germline (reference sequence). CDR3 region: CSAEPHIDGYTF. CDR3 bases: TGCAGTGCTGAGCCCCATATTGATGGCTACACCTTC.

This clonotype was counted ten times or more. The rearrangement links TRBV5-1 to TRBJ2-7; 7 bases line up with TRBD2. The CDR3 extends over 15 amino acids. Germline V lookup: CDR1 SGHRS, CDR2 YFSETQ. J lost 3 bases, V lost 4 bases, and 10 bases had no gene match. This CDR3 reads CASSTSGTNLYEQYF. The CDR3 DNA is TGCGCCAGCAGCACGTCCGGGACTAACCTCTACGAGCAGTACTTC.

This clonotype was seen many times. The chain joins TRBV19 to TRBJ1-5; maybe TRBD1 (6 bases). The V end lost 3 bases, the J end lost 2 bases, and 11 bases lay between the germline ends. The germline V gene has CDR1 LNHDA and CDR2 SQIVND (reference sequence). The CDR3 is made up of 15 amino acids. CDR3 amino acids: CASSIGEGGNQPQHF. DNA for the CDR3: TGTGCCAGTAGTATCGGTGAGGGGGGCAATCAGCCCCAGCATTTT. Full variable domain (outside the CDR3, taken from reference TRBV19 and TRBJ1-5): DGGITQSPKYLFRKEGQNVTLSCEQNLNHDAMYWYRQDPGQGLRLIYYSQIVNDFQKGDIAEGYSVSREKKESFPLTVTSAQKNPTAFYLCASSIGEGGNQPQHFGDGTRLSIL.

This clonotype appeared many times. V and J are TRBV3-1 and TRBJ1-2, with TRBD1 matching 7 bases. There are 15 residues in the CDR3. V lost 0 bases, J lost 1 base, and 2 bases stayed unmatched. Looked up from germline, CDR1 is LGHDT and CDR2 is YNNKEL (reference sequence). CDR3 nucleotides: TGTGCCAGCAGCCAAGAAGGGGGCTTTAACTATGGCTACACCTTC. Translated, it gives CASSQEGGFNYGYTF.

This clonotype showed up many times. The rearrangement uses TRBV5-8 and TRBJ1-1; D remains ambiguous. V lost 4 bases to trimming and J lost 10 bases, with 8 bases between them. The CDR3 is made up of 10 amino acids. CDR1 SGHTS and CDR2 YDEGEE come from the germline V gene. The DNA of the CDR3 is TGTGCCAGCAGCCCCCACGGAGCTTTCTTT. It codes for CASSPHGAFF.

This clonotype is a singleton in its sample. With a far larger clone one base away, a read error is the likely cause. V is TRBV2 and J is TRBJ2-7, with TRBD2 matching 7 bases. This CDR3 contains 12 residues. The V and J ends lost 8 bases and 7 bases, in that order; junction bases with no gene match: 8. CDR1 and CDR2 from the germline V gene are SNHLY and FYNNEI. The DNA of the CDR3 is TGTGCCAGCGAGCGGGATAACAATGAGCAGTACTTC. Amino acids: CASERDNNEQYF. Looking up the rest from reference TRBV2 and TRBJ2-7 gives the full variable domain: EPEVTQTPSHQVTQMGQEVILRCVPISNHLYFYWYRQILGQKVEFLVSFYNNEISEKSEIFDDQFSVERPDGSNFTLKIRSTKLEDSAMYFCASERDNNEQYFGPGTRLTVT.

This clonotype was seen more than once but under ten times. The junction departs from the called germline gene at one end, perhaps through a read error. The chain has TRBV2 and TRBJ1-2, with TRBD1 matching over 7 bases. Germline-derived CDR1 and CDR2 are SNHLY and FYNNEI. The CDR3 is made up of 16 amino acids. This CDR3 reads CASSPTSEGAGYGCTF. CDR3 coding DNA: TGTGCCAGCAGTCCTACCTCAGAGGGGGCAGGCTATGGCTGCACCTTC.

This clonotype was counted at least ten times. The genes are TRBV20-1 and TRBJ2-1; 9 nucleotides agree with TRBD2. The CDR3 runs 14 residues. After removal of 5 bases from V and 6 bases from J, the junction contained 8 bases not matched to a gene. Germline V gene sequence: CDR1 DFQATT, CDR2 SNEGSKA (reference sequence). The DNA of the CDR3 is TGCAGTGCTCCACCCGGACTAGCGACCAATGAGCAGTTCTTC. Protein product: CSAPPGLATNEQFF.

V is TRBV20-1 and J is TRBJ1-1; D unclear. The CDR3 runs 14 residues. Germline CDR1 reads DFQATT; CDR2 reads SNEGSKA (reference sequence). Between the trimmed V and J ends, which lost 2 bases and 11 bases, there was a span of 21 bases. The CDR3 loop is CSARSVEGPRGAFF. The DNA for the CDR3 is TGCAGTGCTAGATCGGTCGAAGGCCCCCGAGGGGCTTTCTTT.

This clonotype was counted only a few times. V gene TRBV12-3 or TRBV12-4 combines with J gene TRBJ2-3, with a weak D call TRBD1 (6 bases). This CDR3 contains 13 residues. Trimming removed 3 bases from V and 6 bases from J, with 10 bases in between. Here the CDR3 reads CASSFPGVDTQYF. The CDR3 nucleotides are TGTGCCAGCAGTTTCCCAGGGGTGGATACGCAGTATTTT.